This passage covers 15 T cell receptor beta chains from one sample sequenced in a study of technical replicates of blood from a handful of donors. The data were produced by immunoSEQ multiplex PCR, yet TCRdb's version contains in-frame clones alone and is incomplete. The sample contains around 80,000 clones, 98% of which appear only once. Sequenced: T cells isolated from PBMCs. These receptors were taken from a human donor in good health.

The chain combines TRBV5-6 with TRBJ2-3; 7 bases agree with TRBD2. With V trimmed by 4 bases and J by 3 bases, 5 bases remained unmatched. The CDR3 covers 14 residues. Germline V gene lookup returns CDR1 SGHDT and CDR2 YYEEEE. The DNA for the CDR3 is TGTGCCAGCAGCGCACTAGCGCGGACAGATACGCAGTATTTT. Translating gives CASSALARTDTQYF. Drawing the rest from reference TRBV5-6 and TRBJ2-3, the complete variable domain is DAGVTQSPTHLIKTRGQQVTLRCSPKSGHDTVSWYQQALGQGPQFIFQYYEEEERQRGNFPDRFSGHQFPNYSSELNVNALLLGDSALYLCASSALARTDTQYFGPGTRLTVL.

This clone has just one count. This sequence joins TRBV6-1 and TRBJ2-4; TRBD2 matches 10 bases. The CDR3 sequence is 16 residues long. V was clipped by 4 bases and J by 0 bases; unmatched bases: 3. Germline values: CDR1 MNHNS, CDR2 SASEGT. In DNA, the CDR3 is TGTGCCAGCAGTGGACTAGCGGGCTTAGCCAAAAACATTCAGTACTTC. This sequence encodes CASSGLAGLAKNIQYF.

Regarding this clone: Other DNA sequences of this sample code for an identical CDR3. V is TRBV20-1 and J is TRBJ2-7, with a tentative D call TRBD1 (6 bases). Germline V gene sequence: CDR1 DFQATT, CDR2 SNEGSKA (reference sequence). V gave up 3 bases and J gave up 4 bases, with 7 bases separating them. The CDR3 is 11 residues long. Written as DNA, the CDR3 is TGCAGTGCTAGGACAGGTTACGAGCAGTACTTC. Encoded protein: CSARTGYEQYF.

The chain recombines TRBV15 with TRBJ1-2; 8 bases are shared with TRBD1. The CDR3 length is 13 residues. With 1 base clipped from V and 8 bases from J, the junction kept 3 bases outside the gene matches. Germline CDR1 LNHNV, CDR2 YYDKDF (reference sequence). The CDR3 sequence: CATSRAGGEGYTF. For the CDR3, the DNA is TGTGCCACCAGCAGAGCAGGGGGCGAGGGCTACACCTTC.

This chain joins TRBV6-5 and TRBJ2-7, with D possibly matching TRBD1 (6 bases). Deletions cut 0 bases from V and 3 bases from J, with 12 bases between. Germline lookup yields CDR1 MNHEY and CDR2 SVGAGI. CDR3 length: 15 amino acids. The CDR3 is CASSYSEDSFYEQYF. The CDR3 DNA follows: TGTGCCAGCAGTTACTCTGAGGACAGTTTCTACGAGCAGTACTTC.

The chain combines TRBV5-8 with TRBJ2-3; D uncertain. Germline V gene sequence: CDR1 SGHTS, CDR2 YDEGEE. This CDR3 is built from 14 residues. V was pared by 4 bases and J by 4 bases, with 13 bases between. DNA of the CDR3: TGTGCCAGCAGCCCGAGGTTGGGTCCAGATACGCAGTATTTT. This codes for CASSPRLGPDTQYF.

This clone was found once. This chain joins TRBV4-1 and TRBJ2-1; D is unresolved. Trimming removed 5 bases from V and 0 bases from J, with 11 bases in between. CDR3 length: 15 amino acids. CDR1 and CDR2 from the germline V gene are MGHRA and YSYEKL. The DNA of the CDR3 is TGCGCCAGCAGCTCTAATATAAACTCCTACAATGAGCAGTTCTTC. This translates into CASSSNINSYNEQFF.

This chain joins TRBV7-8 and TRBJ2-3, with no clear D. From germline, CDR1 is SGHVS and CDR2 FQNEAQ. The CDR3 is made up of 14 amino acids. V lost 1 base, J lost 4 bases, and 9 bases lay in between. CDR3 residues: CASSLGVEPDTQYF. The CDR3, as DNA: TGTGCCAGCAGCTTAGGCGTCGAGCCAGATACGCAGTATTTT.

The table lists this clone with a count of one. The chain couples TRBV5-4 to TRBJ2-5; D not resolved. The CDR3 covers 16 residues. V shed 5 bases and J shed 0 bases, with 17 bases lying between them. Germline V CDR1 and CDR2: SGHNT, YYREEE (reference sequence). CDR3 bases: TGTGCCAGCAGGACTCTTTTTTCGGCCAACCAAGAGACCCAGTACTTC. Translated: CASRTLFSANQETQYF.

The chain carries TRBV5-1 and TRBJ1-1; D unclear. CDR3 length equals 15 residues. Germline CDR1 SGHRS, CDR2 YFSETQ. V lost 0 bases and J lost 5, with 14 bases in between. The CDR3 region is CASSLVISGKTEAFF. The CDR3 region has the DNA TGCGCCAGCAGCTTGGTAATATCGGGGAAGACTGAAGCTTTCTTT.

This clone was counted once. The chain links TRBV5-4 to TRBJ2-1; 9 bases fit TRBD2. The CDR3 is 15 residues long. With 3 bases clipped from V and 4 bases from J, the junction kept 5 bases outside the gene matches. In germline, CDR1 is SGHNT, CDR2 YYREEE (reference sequence). CDR3 residues: CASSWQREVYNEQFF. For the CDR3, the DNA is TGTGCCAGCAGCTGGCAGCGGGAGGTGTACAATGAGCAGTTCTTC.

In its sample, this clone was seen once. The rearrangement joins TRBV5-1 to TRBJ1-3; D uncertain. The V end was cut by 2 bases, the J end by 2 bases, with 14 bases between. Germline V gene sequence: CDR1 SGHRS, CDR2 YFSETQ. The CDR3 has 16 amino acids. The CDR3 sequence: CASSFGGGKAGNTIYF. CDR3 bases: TGCGCCAGCAGCTTCGGAGGAGGAAAGGCTGGAAACACCATATATTTT.

The rearrangement joins TRBV19 to TRBJ1-5; 10 nucleotides line up with TRBD1. Germline values: CDR1 LNHDA, CDR2 SQIVND (reference sequence). This CDR3 comprises 15 residues. Losses at the gene ends were 9 bases for V and 2 bases for J; bases not matched to a gene: 7. The chain's CDR3 is CASCPGTGGNQPQHF. As DNA, the CDR3 is TGTGCCAGCTGCCCCGGGACAGGGGGCAATCAGCCCCAGCATTTT.

The chain is built from TRBV4-1 and TRBJ2-7; the match to TRBD2 covers 7 bases. Germline CDR1 is MGHRA and CDR2 is YSYEKL. There are 16 residues in the CDR3. With 2 bases clipped from V and 4 bases from J, the junction kept 11 bases outside the gene matches. The DNA of the CDR3 is TGCGCCAGCAGCCAACCAACTGGCGGGAGATGGTACGAGCAGTACTTC. Encoded protein: CASSQPTGGRWYEQYF.

V is TRBV7-2 and J is TRBJ1-2; D not resolved. Germline V gene data show CDR1 as SGHTA and CDR2 as FQGNSA. Trimming removed 1 base at V and 8 bases at J, with 8 bases between. This CDR3 is built from 12 residues. The CDR3 DNA reads as TGTGCCAGCAGCTTAGGCGGTACGGGCTACACCTTC. Its protein product is CASSLGGTGYTF.